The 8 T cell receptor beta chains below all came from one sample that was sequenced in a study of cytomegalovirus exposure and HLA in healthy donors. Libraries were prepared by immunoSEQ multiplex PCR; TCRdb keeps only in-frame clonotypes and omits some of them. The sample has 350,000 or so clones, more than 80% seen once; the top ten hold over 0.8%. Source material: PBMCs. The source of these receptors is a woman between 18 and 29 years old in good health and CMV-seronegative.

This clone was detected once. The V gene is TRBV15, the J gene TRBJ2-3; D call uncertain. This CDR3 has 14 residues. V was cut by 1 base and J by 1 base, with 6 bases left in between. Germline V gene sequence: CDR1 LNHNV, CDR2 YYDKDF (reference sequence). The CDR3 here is CATSRVGGTDTQYF. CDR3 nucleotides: TGTGCCACCAGCAGAGTAGGAGGCACAGATACGCAGTATTTT.

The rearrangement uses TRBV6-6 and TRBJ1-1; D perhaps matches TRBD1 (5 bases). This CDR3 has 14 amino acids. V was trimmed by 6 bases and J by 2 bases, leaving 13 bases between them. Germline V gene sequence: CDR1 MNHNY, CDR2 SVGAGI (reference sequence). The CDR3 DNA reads TGTGCCAGCAGGACCTCGGGGGGAAACACTGAAGCTTTCTTT. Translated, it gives CASRTSGGNTEAFF.

This CDR3 reads CASSLLAGTTYEQYF. CDR3 in DNA: TGTGCCAGCAGCTTATTAGCGGGAACCACCTACGAGCAGTACTTC. The genes are TRBV7-9 and TRBJ2-7; 8 positions agree with TRBD2. Per the germline V gene, CDR1 is SEHNR and CDR2 is FQNEAQ (reference sequence). J lost 2 bases, V lost 2 bases, and 5 bases had no gene match. The CDR3 runs to 15 residues.

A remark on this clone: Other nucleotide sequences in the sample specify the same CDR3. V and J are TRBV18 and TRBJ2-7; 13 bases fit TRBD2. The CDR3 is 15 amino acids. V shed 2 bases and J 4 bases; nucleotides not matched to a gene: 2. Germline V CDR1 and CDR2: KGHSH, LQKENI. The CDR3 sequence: CASSPGLAGVYEQYF. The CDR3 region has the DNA TGTGCCAGCTCACCAGGACTAGCGGGAGTTTACGAGCAGTACTTC.

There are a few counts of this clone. Here the CDR3 reads CAGTSGSSYEQYF. CDR3 nucleotide sequence: TGTGCCGGAACTAGCGGGAGCTCCTACGAGCAGTACTTC. V usage is TRBV2 and J usage is TRBJ2-7, with TRBD2 matching over 11 bases. V lost 11 bases and J lost 0; bases outside the gene matches: 3. The CDR3 totals 13 residues. CDR1 is SNHLY, CDR2 FYNNEI, per germline.

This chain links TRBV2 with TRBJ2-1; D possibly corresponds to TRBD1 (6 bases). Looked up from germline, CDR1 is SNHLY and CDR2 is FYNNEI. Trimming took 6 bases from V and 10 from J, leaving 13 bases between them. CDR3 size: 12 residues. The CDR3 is CASRDSLGEQFF. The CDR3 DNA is TGTGCCAGCAGGGACAGTTTAGGGGAGCAGTTCTTC.

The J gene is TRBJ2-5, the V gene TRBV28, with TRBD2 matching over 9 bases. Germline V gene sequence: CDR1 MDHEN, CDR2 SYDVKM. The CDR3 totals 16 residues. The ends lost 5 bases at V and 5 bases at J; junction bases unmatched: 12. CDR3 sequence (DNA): TGTGCCAGCAGTCGGACTAGCGCCGCGGGAATGGAGACCCAGTACTTC. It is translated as CASSRTSAAGMETQYF.

The CDR3 loop is CASSPRRGGETQYF. In DNA, the CDR3 is TGTGCCAGCAGCCCCCGGCGTGGCGGAGAGACCCAGTACTTC. The chain uses TRBV13 and TRBJ2-5; D gene uncertain. V was cut by 5 bases and J by 4 bases, with 14 bases left in between. This CDR3 comprises 14 residues. Germline V CDR1 and CDR2: PRHDT, FYEKMQ (reference sequence).